This T cell receptor beta chain stems from a study of blood T cell repertoires in COVID-19. The overall study: The samples span acute and convalescent COVID-19 from the United States, Italy and Spain. Sources were T cells, B-cell-depleted T cells, or PBMCs; the material itself was cDNA or gDNA.

The Seattle patients, enrolled during active infection, were followed longitudinally. The CDR3 covers 15 residues. CDR1 and CDR2 from the germline V gene are SGHTA and FQGNSA. Trimming removed 1 base from V and 4 bases from J; junction bases left unmatched: 4. Study processing details: Counts of nucleated cells, estimated from reference gene primer amplification, were obtained. Sequencing used immunoSEQ multiplex PCR; TCRdb keeps in-frame clones, though not all of them. V and J calls and clone size follow that table, whereas D and trimming were derived from the DNA. The sample holds some 370,000 clones; about 89% are singletons and the top ten take roughly a tenth.

This TCR was sampled from a young woman with COVID-19, enrolled during active disease. Sequenced sample: peripheral blood. The chain recombines TRBV7-2 with TRBJ2-3, with 8 bases that match TRBD2. CDR3 sequence: CASSLVAGPADTQYF. CDR3 nucleotides: TGTGCCAGCAGCTTAGTAGCGGGACCCGCAGATACGCAGTATTTT.